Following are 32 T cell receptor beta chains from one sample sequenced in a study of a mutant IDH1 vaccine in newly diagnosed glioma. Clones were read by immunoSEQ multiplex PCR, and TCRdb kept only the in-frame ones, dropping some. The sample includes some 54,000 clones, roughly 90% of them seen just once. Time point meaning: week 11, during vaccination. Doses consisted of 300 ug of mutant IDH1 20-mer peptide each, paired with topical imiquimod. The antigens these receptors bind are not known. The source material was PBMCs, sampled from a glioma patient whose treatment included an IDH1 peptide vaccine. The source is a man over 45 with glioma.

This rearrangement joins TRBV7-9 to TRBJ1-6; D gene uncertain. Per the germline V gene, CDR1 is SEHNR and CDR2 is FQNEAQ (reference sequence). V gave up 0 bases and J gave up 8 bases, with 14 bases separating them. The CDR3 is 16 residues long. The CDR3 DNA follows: TGTGCCAGCAGCTTAGCAGGACCATCAAGGGATTCACCCCTCCACTTT. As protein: CASSLAGPSRDSPLHF. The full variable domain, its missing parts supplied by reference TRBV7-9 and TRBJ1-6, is DTGVSQNPRHKITKRGQNVTFRCDPISEHNRLYWYRQTLGQGPEFLTYFQNEAQLEKSRLLSDRFSAERPKGSFSTLEIQRTEQGDSAMYLCASSLAGPSRDSPLHFGNGTRLTVT.

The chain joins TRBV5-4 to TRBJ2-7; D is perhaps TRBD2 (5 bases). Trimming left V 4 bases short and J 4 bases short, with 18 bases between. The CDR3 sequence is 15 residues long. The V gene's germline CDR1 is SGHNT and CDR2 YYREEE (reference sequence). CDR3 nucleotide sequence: TGTGCCAGCAGCCGCGACCCGGGAACGGGTTACGAGCAGTACTTC. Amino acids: CASSRDPGTGYEQYF.

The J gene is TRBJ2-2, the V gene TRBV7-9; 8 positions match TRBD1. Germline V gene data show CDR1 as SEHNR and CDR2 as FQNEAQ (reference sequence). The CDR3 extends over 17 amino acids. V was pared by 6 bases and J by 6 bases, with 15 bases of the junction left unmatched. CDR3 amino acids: CASRDRDGRGKAGELFF. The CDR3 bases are TGTGCCAGCAGGGACAGGGACGGAAGAGGCAAGGCCGGGGAGCTGTTTTTT.

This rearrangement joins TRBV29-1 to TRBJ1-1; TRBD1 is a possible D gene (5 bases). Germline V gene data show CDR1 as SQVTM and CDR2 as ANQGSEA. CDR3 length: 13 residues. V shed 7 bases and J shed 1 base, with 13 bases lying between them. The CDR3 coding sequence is TGCAGCGGGAGCGGGACCGGGAACACTGAAGCTTTCTTT. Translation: CSGSGTGNTEAFF.

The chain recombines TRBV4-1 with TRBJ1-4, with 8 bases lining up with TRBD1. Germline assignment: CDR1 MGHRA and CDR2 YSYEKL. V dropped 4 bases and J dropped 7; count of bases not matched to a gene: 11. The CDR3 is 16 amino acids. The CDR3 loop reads CASSLVPGQVREKLFF. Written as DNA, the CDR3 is TGCGCCAGCAGCCTCGTACCGGGACAGGTTCGTGAAAAACTGTTTTTT.

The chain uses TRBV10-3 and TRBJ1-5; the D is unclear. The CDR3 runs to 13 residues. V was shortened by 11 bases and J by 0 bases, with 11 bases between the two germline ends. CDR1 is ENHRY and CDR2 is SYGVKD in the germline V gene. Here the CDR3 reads CAAGRDSNQPQHF. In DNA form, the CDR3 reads TGTGCCGCAGGACGGGATAGCAATCAGCCCCAGCATTTT.

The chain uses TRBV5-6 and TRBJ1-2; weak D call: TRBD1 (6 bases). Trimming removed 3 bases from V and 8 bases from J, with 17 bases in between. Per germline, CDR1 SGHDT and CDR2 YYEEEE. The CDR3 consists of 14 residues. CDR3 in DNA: TGTGCCAGCAGCTCGCTGACAGGCCCTAAGGGCTACACCTTC. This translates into CASSSLTGPKGYTF.

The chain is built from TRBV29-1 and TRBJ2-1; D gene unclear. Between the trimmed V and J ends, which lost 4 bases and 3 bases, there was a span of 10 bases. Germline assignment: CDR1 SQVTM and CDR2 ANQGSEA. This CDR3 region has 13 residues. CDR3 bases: TGCAGCGTTGTAGACGGAAACTACAATGAGCAGTTCTTC. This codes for CSVVDGNYNEQFF.

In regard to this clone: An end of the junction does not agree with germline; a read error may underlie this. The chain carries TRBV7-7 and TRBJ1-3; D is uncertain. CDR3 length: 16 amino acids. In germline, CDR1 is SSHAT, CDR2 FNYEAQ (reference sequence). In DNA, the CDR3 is TGTGCTAGCAGCTTCGGCCCGGTTGGCTCTGGAAACACCATATATTTT. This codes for CASSFGPVGSGNTIYF. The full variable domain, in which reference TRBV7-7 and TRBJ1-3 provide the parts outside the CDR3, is GAGVSQSPRYKVTKRGQDVTLRCDPISSHATLYWYQQALGQGPEFLTYFNYEAQPDKSGLPSDRFSAERPEGSISTLTIQRTEQRDSAMYRCASSFGPVGSGNTIYFGEGSWLTVV.

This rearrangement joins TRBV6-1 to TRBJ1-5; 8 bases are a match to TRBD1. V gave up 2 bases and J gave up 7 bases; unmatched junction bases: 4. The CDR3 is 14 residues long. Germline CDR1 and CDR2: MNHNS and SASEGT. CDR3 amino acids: CASSESGGWQPQHF. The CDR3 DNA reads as TGTGCCAGCAGTGAATCAGGGGGCTGGCAGCCCCAGCATTTT.

The CDR3 bases are TGCGCCAGCAGCTTGACTAGCACCGGGGAGCTGTTTTTT. Translation: CASSLTSTGELFF. The chain recombines TRBV5-1 with TRBJ2-2; perhaps TRBD2 as D (5 bases). The V and J ends lost 1 base and 4 bases respectively, with 5 bases between them. Germline CDR1 is SGHRS and CDR2 is YFSETQ. This CDR3 has 13 residues. Filled out from reference TRBV5-1 and TRBJ2-2, the complete variable domain reads KAGVTQTPRYLIKTRGQQVTLSCSPISGHRSVSWYQQTPGQGLQFLFEYFSETQRNKGNFPGRFSGRQFSNSRSEMNVSTLELGDSALYLCASSLTSTGELFFGEGSRLTVL.

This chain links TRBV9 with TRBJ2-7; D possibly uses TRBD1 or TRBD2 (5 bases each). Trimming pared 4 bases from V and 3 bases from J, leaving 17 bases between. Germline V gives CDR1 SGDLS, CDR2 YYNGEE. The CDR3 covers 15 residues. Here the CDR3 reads CASSRTPGARYEQYF. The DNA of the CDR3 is TGTGCCAGCAGCCGCACTCCCGGGGCCCGCTACGAGCAGTACTTC.

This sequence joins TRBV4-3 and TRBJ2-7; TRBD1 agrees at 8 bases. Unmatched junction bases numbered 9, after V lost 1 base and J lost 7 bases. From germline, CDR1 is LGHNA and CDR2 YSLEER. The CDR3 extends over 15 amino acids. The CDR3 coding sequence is TGCGCCAGCAGCCAAGTCCGTACAGGGGGGTGGGAGCAGTACTTC. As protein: CASSQVRTGGWEQYF.

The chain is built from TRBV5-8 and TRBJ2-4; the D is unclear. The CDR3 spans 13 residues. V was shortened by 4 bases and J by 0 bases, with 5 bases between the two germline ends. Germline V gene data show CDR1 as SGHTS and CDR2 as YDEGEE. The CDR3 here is CASSDLAKNIQYF. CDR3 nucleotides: TGTGCCAGCAGCGATTTAGCCAAAAACATTCAGTACTTC.

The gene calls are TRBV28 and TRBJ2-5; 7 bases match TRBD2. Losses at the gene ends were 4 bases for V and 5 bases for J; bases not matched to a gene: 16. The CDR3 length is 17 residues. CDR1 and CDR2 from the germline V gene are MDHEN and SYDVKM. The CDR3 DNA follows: TGTGCCAGCAGTTCCCCGAGGACTAGGCCTCGAGTGGAGACCCAGTACTTC. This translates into CASSSPRTRPRVETQYF.

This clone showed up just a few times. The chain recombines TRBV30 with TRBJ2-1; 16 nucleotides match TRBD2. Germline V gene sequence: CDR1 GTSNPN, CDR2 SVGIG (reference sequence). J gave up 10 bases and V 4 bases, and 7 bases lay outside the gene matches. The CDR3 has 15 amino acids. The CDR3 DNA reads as TGTGCCTGGACAGGGACTAGCGGGGGGGCTAAGGAGCAGTTCTTC. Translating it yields CAWTGTSGGAKEQFF.

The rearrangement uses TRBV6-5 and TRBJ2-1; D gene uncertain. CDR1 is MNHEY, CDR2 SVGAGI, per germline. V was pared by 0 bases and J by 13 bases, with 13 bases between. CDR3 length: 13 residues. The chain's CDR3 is CASSYSTDLPQFF. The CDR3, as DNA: TGTGCCAGCAGTTACTCGACGGACCTACCCCAGTTCTTC.

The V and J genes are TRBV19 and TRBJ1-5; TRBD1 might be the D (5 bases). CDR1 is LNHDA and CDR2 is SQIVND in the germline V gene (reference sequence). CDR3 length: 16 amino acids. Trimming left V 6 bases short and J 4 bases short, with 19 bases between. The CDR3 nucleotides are TGTGCCAGTAGCCAAAGTTGGGGGAAACCTAATCAGCCCCAGCATTTT. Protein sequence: CASSQSWGKPNQPQHF.

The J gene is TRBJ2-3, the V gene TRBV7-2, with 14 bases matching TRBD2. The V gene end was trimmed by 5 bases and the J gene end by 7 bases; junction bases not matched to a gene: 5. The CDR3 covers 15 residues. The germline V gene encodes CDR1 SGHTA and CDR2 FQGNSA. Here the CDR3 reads CASSPTSGGAYTQYF. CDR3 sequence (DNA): TGTGCCAGCAGCCCGACTAGCGGGGGGGCTTATACGCAGTATTTT.

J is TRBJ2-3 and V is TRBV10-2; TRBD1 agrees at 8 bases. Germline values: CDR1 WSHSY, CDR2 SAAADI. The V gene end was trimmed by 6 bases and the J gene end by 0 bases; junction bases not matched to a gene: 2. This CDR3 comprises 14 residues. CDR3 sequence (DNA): TGCGCCAGCAGCCGGACAGGGAGCACAGATACGCAGTATTTT. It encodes CASSRTGSTDTQYF.

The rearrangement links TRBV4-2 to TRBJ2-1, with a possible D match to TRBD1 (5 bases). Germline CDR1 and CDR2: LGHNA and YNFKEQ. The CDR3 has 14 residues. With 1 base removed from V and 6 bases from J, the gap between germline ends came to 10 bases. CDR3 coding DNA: TGTGCCAGCAGCCAAGCTGGGCAGGGCAATGAGCAGTTCTTC. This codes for CASSQAGQGNEQFF.

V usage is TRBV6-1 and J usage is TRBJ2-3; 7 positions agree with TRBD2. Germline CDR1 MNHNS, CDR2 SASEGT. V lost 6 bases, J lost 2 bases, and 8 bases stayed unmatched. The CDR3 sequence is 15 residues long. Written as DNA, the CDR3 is TGTGCCAGCAGGGGAAAGCGGGGCCTCACAGATACGCAGTATTTT. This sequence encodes CASRGKRGLTDTQYF.

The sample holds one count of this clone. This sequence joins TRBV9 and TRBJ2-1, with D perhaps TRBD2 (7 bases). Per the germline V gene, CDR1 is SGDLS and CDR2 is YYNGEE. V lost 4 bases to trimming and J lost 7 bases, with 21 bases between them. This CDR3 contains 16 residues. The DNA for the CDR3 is TGTGCCAGCAGCCCAATAGGGGGGGTTTCGAGAAATGAGCAGTTCTTC. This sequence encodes CASSPIGGVSRNEQFF.

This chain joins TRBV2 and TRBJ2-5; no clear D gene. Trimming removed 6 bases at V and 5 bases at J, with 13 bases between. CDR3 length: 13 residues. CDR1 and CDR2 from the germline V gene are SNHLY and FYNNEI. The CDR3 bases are TGTGCCAGCAGGGAACGGCCTTGGGAGACCCAGTACTTC. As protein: CASRERPWETQYF.

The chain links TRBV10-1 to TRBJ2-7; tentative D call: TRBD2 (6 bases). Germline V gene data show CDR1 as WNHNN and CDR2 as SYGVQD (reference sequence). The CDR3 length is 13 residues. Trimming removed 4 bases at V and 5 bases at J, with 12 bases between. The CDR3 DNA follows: TGCGCCAGCAGTGGGGGGGATCTCCACGAGCAGTACTTC. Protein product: CASSGGDLHEQYF.

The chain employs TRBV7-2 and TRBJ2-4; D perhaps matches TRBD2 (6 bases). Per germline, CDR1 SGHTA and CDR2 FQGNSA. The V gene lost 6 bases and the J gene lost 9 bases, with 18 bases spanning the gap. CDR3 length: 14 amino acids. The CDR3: CASSQRPGDGIQYF. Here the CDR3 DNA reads TGTGCCAGCAGTCAGAGACCGGGGGATGGCATTCAGTACTTC.

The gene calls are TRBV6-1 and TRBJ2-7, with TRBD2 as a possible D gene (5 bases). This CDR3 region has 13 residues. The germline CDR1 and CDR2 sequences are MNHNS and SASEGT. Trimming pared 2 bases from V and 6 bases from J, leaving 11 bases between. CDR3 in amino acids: CASSESGVGEQYF. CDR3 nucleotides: TGTGCCAGCAGTGAATCCGGGGTAGGCGAGCAGTACTTC.

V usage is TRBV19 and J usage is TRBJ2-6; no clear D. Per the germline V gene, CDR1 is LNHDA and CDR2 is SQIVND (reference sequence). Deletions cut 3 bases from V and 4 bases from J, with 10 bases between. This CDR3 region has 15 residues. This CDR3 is CASSITLQGANVLTF. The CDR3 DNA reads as TGTGCCAGTAGTATTACCCTTCAAGGGGCCAACGTCCTGACTTTC.

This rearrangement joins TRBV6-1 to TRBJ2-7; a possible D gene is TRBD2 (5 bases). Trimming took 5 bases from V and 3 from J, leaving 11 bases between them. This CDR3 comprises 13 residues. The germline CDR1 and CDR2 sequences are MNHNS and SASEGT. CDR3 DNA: TGTGCCAGCAGTCATACCGGGAACTACGAGCAGTACTTC. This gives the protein CASSHTGNYEQYF.

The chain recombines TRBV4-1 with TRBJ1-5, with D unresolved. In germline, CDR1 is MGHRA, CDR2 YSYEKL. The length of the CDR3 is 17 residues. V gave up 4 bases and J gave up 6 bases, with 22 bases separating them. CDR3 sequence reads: CASSPDGGLEGRQPQHF. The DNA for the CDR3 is TGCGCCAGCAGCCCAGACGGTGGGTTGGAGGGTCGTCAGCCCCAGCATTTT.

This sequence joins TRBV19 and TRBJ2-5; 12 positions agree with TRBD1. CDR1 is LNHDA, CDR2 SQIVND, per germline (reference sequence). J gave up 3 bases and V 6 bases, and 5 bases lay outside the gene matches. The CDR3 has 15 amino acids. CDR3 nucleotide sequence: TGTGCCAGTAGCCGGGACAGGGGGCGCGAAGAGACCCAGTACTTC. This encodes CASSRDRGREETQYF. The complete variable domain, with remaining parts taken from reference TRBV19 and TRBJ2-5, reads DGGITQSPKYLFRKEGQNVTLSCEQNLNHDAMYWYRQDPGQGLRLIYYSQIVNDFQKGDIAEGYSVSREKKESFPLTVTSAQKNPTAFYLCASSRDRGREETQYFGPGTRLLVL.

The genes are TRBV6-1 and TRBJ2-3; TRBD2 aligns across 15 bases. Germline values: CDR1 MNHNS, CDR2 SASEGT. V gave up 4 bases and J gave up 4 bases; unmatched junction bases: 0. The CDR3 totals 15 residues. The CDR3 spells CASSGTSGGADTQYF. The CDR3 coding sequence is TGTGCCAGCAGTGGGACTAGCGGGGGGGCAGATACGCAGTATTTT.